The T cell receptor beta chain described here comes from a study of beta chain features in type 1 diabetes. Looking at the study overall: Over all samples combined, around 110 million sorted cells were examined. Findings of the study overall: Across all four CD4+ subsets, people with type 1 diabetes showed modestly shorter TCRB CDR3s. Whether TCRB rearrangement is influenced by HLA type was left unresolved in this analysis.

This clone was recorded at least ten times. Its cognate antigen is unknown. Expressed TCRB transcripts got sequenced, as all isolated RNA was reverse transcribed. Profiling relied on immunoSEQ multiplex PCR, and the TCRdb table lists in-frame clones only, not all of them. The sample has a few hundred thousand clones; 27% are singletons. All of the sorted populations showed purity greater than 98%. The clonotype originates from a young man in good health. The sequencing sample was made of central memory CD4+ T cells from blood.

CDR3 loop: CAWTTGEGSGANVLTF. The CDR3 DNA sequence: TGTGCCTGGACGACAGGGGAAGGCTCTGGGGCCAACGTCCTGACTTTC. V is TRBV30 and J is TRBJ2-6, with TRBD1 matching over 8 bases. The CDR3 runs 16 residues. The junction had 5 bases not matched to a gene; V was cut back by 4 bases and J by 0 bases. Germline V CDR1 and CDR2: GTSNPN, SVGIG (reference sequence).